These 20 T cell receptor beta chains were all obtained from the same sample, sequenced in a study of T cells in women clearing cervical HPV infection. TCRdb keeps only in-frame clones here, not all; method: immunoSEQ multiplex PCR. The sample totals about 35,000 clones. Input material: blood buffy coat. These receptors all come from a woman between 18 and 70 years old with a cervical HPV16 infection that either progressed to CIN3+ or cleared (not recorded which).

Notes on this clone: The read gets to within 3 residues of the CDR3 end, and the germline J gene fills in the rest. This chain uses TRBV6-2 or TRBV6-3 with TRBJ2-7; D gene ambiguous. Germline loops: CDR1 MNHEY, CDR2 SVGEGT. V gave up 4 bases and J gave up 6 bases, with 10 bases separating them. The CDR3 sequence is 12 residues long. The CDR3 is CASSFYAREQYF. The CDR3 bases that were read are TGTGCCAGCAGTTTCTATGCCCGCGAG.

With respect to this clone: The DNA ends 3 residues before the CDR3 does, and the rest of the CDR3 is filled in from the germline J gene. The genes are TRBV7-7 and TRBJ2-3; maybe TRBD2 (5 bases). Germline CDR1 reads SSHAT; CDR2 reads FNYEAQ (reference sequence). CDR3 length equals 14 residues. CDR3 DNA (partial): TGTGCCAGCAGCTCTCAGGCGGGCGAAGAGACG. It specifies CASSSQAGEET. The whole CDR3 is CASSSQAGEETQYF. Together with reference TRBV7-7 and TRBJ2-3, the CDR3 gives the full variable domain: GAGVSQSPRYKVTKRGQDVTLRCDPISSHATLYWYQQALGQGPEFLTYFNYEAQPDKSGLPSDRFSAERPEGSISTLTIQRTEQRDSAMYRCASSSQAGEETQYFGPGTRLTVL.

Details on this clone: The read terminates 3 residues ahead of where the CDR3 ends, so the germline J gene completes it. The chain employs TRBV5-1 and TRBJ2-1; a weak D match, TRBD2 (6 bases). The CDR3 runs 15 residues. Germline loops: CDR1 SGHRS, CDR2 YFSETQ. Trimming took off 2 bases at V and 4 bases at J, with 13 bases between the two ends. CDR3 DNA, as far as it was read: TGCGCCAGCAGCTTAACGATAGGGACTTACAATGAG. Its translation: CASSLTIGTYNE. The entire CDR3 sequence reads CASSLTIGTYNEQFF.

The CDR3 region is CASSPMTGGLDTQYF. CDR3 bases read: TGTGCCAGCTCACCAATGACAGGGGGTTTGGATACG. The V call is TRBV18, the J call TRBJ2-3, with 9 bases fitting TRBD1. Read coverage stops 3 residues before the CDR3 terminus; the germline J gene supplies the remainder. From germline, CDR1 is KGHSH and CDR2 LQKENI. V lost 2 bases to trimming and J lost 6 bases; unmatched junction nucleotides: 6. The CDR3 totals 15 residues.

Of note for this clone: The read comes to an end 3 residues before the CDR3 does, leaving the germline J gene to fill in the end. V and J are TRBV19 and TRBJ2-5, with D possibly being TRBD2 (5 bases). This CDR3 is built from 13 residues. V gave up 4 bases and J gave up 4 bases, with 10 bases separating them. Germline V CDR1 and CDR2: LNHDA, SQIVND (reference sequence). The sequenced part of the CDR3 DNA is TGTGCCAGTAGTAAACTAGTCGGAGAGACC. Translating it yields CASSKLVGET. The whole CDR3 protein reads CASSKLVGETQYF. The full variable domain, in which reference TRBV19 and TRBJ2-5 provide the parts outside the CDR3, is DGGITQSPKYLFRKEGQNVTLSCEQNLNHDAMYWYRQDPGQGLRLIYYSQIVNDFQKGDIAEGYSVSREKKESFPLTVTSAQKNPTAFYLCASSKLVGETQYFGPGTRLLVL.

About this clone: Read sequence stops 3 residues before the CDR3 end, and the germline J gene provides the missing end. The chain recombines TRBV5-1 with TRBJ1-1; the match to TRBD1 covers 8 bases. Trimming removed 4 bases from V and 1 base from J; junction bases left unmatched: 3. Germline CDR1 reads SGHRS; CDR2 reads YFSETQ. CDR3 length equals 14 residues. CDR3 loop: CASSPGTGNTEAFF. Incomplete CDR3 DNA: TGCGCCAGCAGCCCGGGGACAGGGAACACTGAA.

About this clone itself: The CDR3 is cut off 3 residues early in the read; its end comes from the germline J gene. V usage is TRBV7-8 and J usage is TRBJ2-5, with D perhaps TRBD1 or TRBD2 (5 bases each). Germline-derived CDR1 and CDR2 are SGHVS and FQNEAQ. Deletions cut 4 bases from V and 5 bases from J, with 14 bases between. The CDR3 has 14 residues. CDR3 protein: CASSSGRERETQYF. The DNA read from the CDR3 is TGTGCCAGCAGCTCGGGCAGGGAGAGGGAGACC.

On this clone: Coverage ceases 3 residues before the CDR3 finishes, and the germline J gene fills in the end. The chain is built from TRBV4-1 and TRBJ1-2, with D unresolved. CDR1 and CDR2 (germline): MGHRA, YSYEKL. V shed 1 base and J shed 4 bases, with 10 bases lying between them. The CDR3 contains 14 residues. The sequenced part of the CDR3 DNA is TGCGCCAGCAGCCAAGGGCAGCGGGGCTATGGC. This translates into CASSQGQRGYG. The complete CDR3 reads CASSQGQRGYGYTF.

Concerning this clone: Read sequence stops 3 residues before the CDR3 end, and the germline J gene provides the missing end. The chain uses TRBV5-1 and TRBJ2-3, with D hard to call. There are 13 residues in the CDR3. With 4 bases removed from V and 1 base from J, the gap between germline ends came to 7 bases. Per germline, CDR1 SGHRS and CDR2 YFSETQ. The DNA read from the CDR3 is TGCGCCAGCAGCGGTCAGGGCACAGATACG. Translated: CASSGQGTDT. In full, the CDR3 reads CASSGQGTDTQYF.

With regard to this clone: The DNA ends 3 residues before the CDR3 does, and the rest of the CDR3 is filled in from the germline J gene. The rearrangement uses TRBV10-3 and TRBJ2-3; 8 nucleotides align to TRBD1. The CDR3 runs to 14 residues. CDR1 ENHRY and CDR2 SYGVKD come from the germline V gene. Incomplete CDR3 DNA: TGTGCCATCAGCTCGCCAGGGGGCTTAGAGACG. Translation: CAISSPGGLET. The complete CDR3 reads CAISSPGGLETQYF.

With regard to this clone: Sequencing ends 3 residues short of the CDR3 end; the germline J gene provides the rest. This sequence joins TRBV7-3 and TRBJ2-3, with 12 nucleotides matching TRBD2. V shed 4 bases, J shed 4 bases, and the junction held 6 bases outside the gene matches. The CDR3 length is 16 residues. The germline V gene has CDR1 SGHTA and CDR2 FQGTGA. CDR3 amino acids: CASSSSSGRGSDTQYF. Partial CDR3 DNA: TGTGCCAGCAGCTCCTCTAGCGGGAGGGGCTCAGATACG.

On this clone: The CDR3 end falls 3 residues outside the read, so it is completed with the germline J gene. V gene TRBV5-1 combines with J gene TRBJ2-2, with a possible D match to TRBD1 (6 bases). Trimming took 3 bases from V and 6 from J, leaving 12 bases between them. CDR1 SGHRS and CDR2 YFSETQ come from the germline V gene. The CDR3 length is 14 residues. CDR3 in amino acids: CASSSPGQPGELFF. The covered CDR3 bases are TGCGCCAGCAGCTCACCGGGACAACCCGGGGAG.

To note about this clone: The CDR3 is cut off 3 residues early in the read; its end comes from the germline J gene. The sample carries other DNA sequences with the same CDR3. The genes are TRBV19 and TRBJ1-2, with D unclear. CDR3 length equals 10 residues. Per the germline V gene, CDR1 is LNHDA and CDR2 is SQIVND (reference sequence). The CDR3 is CASALTGYTF. CDR3 DNA, as far as it was read: TGTGCCAGTGCACTGACAGGC. The entire variable domain, with the rest obtained from reference TRBV19 and TRBJ1-2, is as follows: DGGITQSPKYLFRKEGQNVTLSCEQNLNHDAMYWYRQDPGQGLRLIYYSQIVNDFQKGDIAEGYSVSREKKESFPLTVTSAQKNPTAFYLCASALTGYTFGSGTRLTVV.

Concerning this clone itself: The read is 3 residues too short to cover the CDR3 end, so that end is filled in from the germline J gene. The rearrangement uses TRBV19 and TRBJ2-1; 7 bases are a match to TRBD1. V lost 7 bases, J lost 6 bases, and 12 bases stayed unmatched. The V gene's germline CDR1 is LNHDA and CDR2 SQIVND (reference sequence). The CDR3 has 15 residues. CDR3 in amino acids: CASKGYGTAFNEQFF. Partial CDR3 DNA: TGTGCCAGTAAAGGGTATGGGACAGCTTTCAATGAG.

As to this clone: The sequence runs out 3 residues before the end of the CDR3; the remainder is reconstructed from the germline J gene. The rearrangement uses TRBV20-1 and TRBJ1-2; 9 bases fit TRBD1. The CDR3 is 14 residues long. Germline V lookup: CDR1 DFQATT, CDR2 SNEGSKA (reference sequence). V dropped 5 bases and J dropped 4; count of bases not matched to a gene: 8. The DNA read from the CDR3 is TGCAGTGCTCCCGGACAGGGGCCTTTCTATGGC. Amino acids: CSAPGQGPFYG. The entire CDR3 is CSAPGQGPFYGYTF.

As regards this clone: The sequence runs out 3 residues before the end of the CDR3; the remainder is reconstructed from the germline J gene. The chain employs TRBV18 and TRBJ1-1; D may be TRBD1 (5 bases). The CDR3 consists of 15 residues. The germline CDR1 and CDR2 sequences are KGHSH and LQKENI. Trimming took off 0 bases at V and 5 bases at J, with 13 bases between the two ends. The CDR3 sequence: CASSPPARVGTEAFF. CDR3 bases read: TGTGCCAGCTCACCACCCGCCAGGGTTGGGACTGAA.

To note about this clone: The read falls 3 residues short of the CDR3 end, and the missing part is taken from the germline J gene. The rearrangement joins TRBV18 to TRBJ1-2, with 9 bases that match TRBD1. The CDR3 has 17 amino acids. V lost 2 bases and J lost 5; bases outside the gene matches: 12. Germline V gene sequence: CDR1 KGHSH, CDR2 LQKENI. CDR3 DNA (partial): TGTGCCAGCTCACCAACCCCGGGACAGGGAATAGGGTATGGC. As protein: CASSPTPGQGIGYG. The full CDR3 protein reads CASSPTPGQGIGYGYTF.

As regards this clone: From the germline J gene comes the end of the CDR3, since the read stops 3 residues before it. This chain uses TRBV5-1 with TRBJ2-2; D might be TRBD1 (6 bases). V was shortened by 4 bases and J by 3 bases, with 16 bases between the two germline ends. Germline V gene data show CDR1 as SGHRS and CDR2 as YFSETQ. CDR3 length: 16 residues. The CDR3 bases that were read are TGCGCCAGCAGCGCCCTACAGGGAAGGGACACCGGGGAG. This sequence encodes CASSALQGRDTGE. The CDR3, in full, reads CASSALQGRDTGELFF.

Concerning this clone: Read sequence stops 3 residues before the CDR3 end, and the germline J gene provides the missing end. V usage is TRBV12-3 or TRBV12-4 and J usage is TRBJ2-3; D remains ambiguous. With 2 bases removed from V and 7 bases from J, the gap between germline ends came to 4 bases. This CDR3 is 11 amino acids long. CDR3: CASSLLYTQYF. The CDR3 bases that were read are TGTGCCAGCAGTTTACTGTATACG.

A note on this clone: Coverage ceases 3 residues before the CDR3 finishes, and the germline J gene fills in the end. The chain carries TRBV10-3 and TRBJ2-7, with 8 nucleotides matching TRBD1. CDR3 length equals 13 residues. The germline V gene encodes CDR1 ENHRY and CDR2 SYGVKD. V shed 7 bases, J shed 4 bases, and the junction held 6 bases outside the gene matches. The CDR3 reads CAINPGQGYEQYF. The part of the CDR3 DNA that was read is TGTGCCATCAACCCCGGACAGGGATACGAG.